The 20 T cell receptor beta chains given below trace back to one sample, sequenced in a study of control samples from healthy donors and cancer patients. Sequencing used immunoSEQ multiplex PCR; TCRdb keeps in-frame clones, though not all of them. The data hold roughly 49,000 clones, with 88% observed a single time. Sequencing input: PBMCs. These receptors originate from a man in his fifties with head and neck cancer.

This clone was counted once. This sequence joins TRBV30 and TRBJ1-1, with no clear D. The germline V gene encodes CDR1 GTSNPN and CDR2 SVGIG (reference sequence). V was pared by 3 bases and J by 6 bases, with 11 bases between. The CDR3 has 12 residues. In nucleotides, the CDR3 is TGTGCCTGGAGCCGACAAGTATCTGAAGCTTTCTTT. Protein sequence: CAWSRQVSEAFF.

CDR3 loop: CATSDFCRAEEKETQYF. For the CDR3, the DNA is TGTGCCACCAGTGATTTCTGTCGAGCAGAAGAGAAAGAGACCCAGTACTTC. This chain links TRBV24-1 with TRBJ2-5; D is uncertain. The CDR3 contains 17 residues. The germline gives CDR1 KGHDR, CDR2 SFDVKD. The ends were cut back, 1 base at V and 3 bases at J, with 17 bases in the middle.

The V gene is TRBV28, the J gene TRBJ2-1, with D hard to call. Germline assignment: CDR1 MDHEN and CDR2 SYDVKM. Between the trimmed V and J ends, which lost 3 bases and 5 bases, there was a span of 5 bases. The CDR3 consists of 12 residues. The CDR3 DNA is TGTGCCAGCAGTTTTCTACACAATGAGCAGTTCTTC. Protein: CASSFLHNEQFF.

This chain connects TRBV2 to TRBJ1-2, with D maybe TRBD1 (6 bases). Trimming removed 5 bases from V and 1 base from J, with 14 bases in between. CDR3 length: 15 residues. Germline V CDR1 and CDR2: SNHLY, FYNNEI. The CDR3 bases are TGTGCCAGCAGTCTTACGGGACACAGTAACTATGGCTACACCTTC. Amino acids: CASSLTGHSNYGYTF.

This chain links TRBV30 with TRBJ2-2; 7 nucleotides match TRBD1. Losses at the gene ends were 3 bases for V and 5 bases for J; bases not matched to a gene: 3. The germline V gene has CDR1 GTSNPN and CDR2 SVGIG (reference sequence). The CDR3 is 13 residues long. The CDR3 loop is CAWRPGGTGELFF. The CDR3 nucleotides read TGTGCCTGGAGACCAGGGGGAACCGGGGAGCTGTTTTTT.

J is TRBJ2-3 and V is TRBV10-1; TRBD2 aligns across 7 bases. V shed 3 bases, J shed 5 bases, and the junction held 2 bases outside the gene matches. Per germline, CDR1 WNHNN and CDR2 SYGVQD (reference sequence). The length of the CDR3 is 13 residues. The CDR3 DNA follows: TGCGCCAGCAGTGAAAGGGAGGGAGATACGCAGTATTTT. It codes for CASSEREGDTQYF.

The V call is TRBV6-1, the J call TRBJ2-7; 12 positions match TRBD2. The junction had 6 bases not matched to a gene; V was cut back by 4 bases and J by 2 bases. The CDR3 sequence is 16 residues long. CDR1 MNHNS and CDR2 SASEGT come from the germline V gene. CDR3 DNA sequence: TGTGCCAGCAGTGCGAGACTAGCGGGAGTACCCTACGAGCAGTACTTC. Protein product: CASSARLAGVPYEQYF.

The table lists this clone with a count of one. CDR3 sequence (DNA): TGTGCCACCTCCATTGGCTCTGGAAACACCATATATTTT. Its protein is CATSIGSGNTIYF. The chain recombines TRBV2 with TRBJ1-3, with D unresolved. Germline-derived CDR1 and CDR2 are SNHLY and FYNNEI. The CDR3 contains 13 residues. V was trimmed by 10 bases and J by 0 bases, leaving 10 bases between them.

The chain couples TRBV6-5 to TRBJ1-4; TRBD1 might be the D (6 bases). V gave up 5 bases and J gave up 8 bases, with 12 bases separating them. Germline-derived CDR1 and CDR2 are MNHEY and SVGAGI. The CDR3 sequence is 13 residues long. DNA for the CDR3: TGTGCCAGCAGTAGGGGGTTCTCGGAAAAACTGTTTTTT. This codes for CASSRGFSEKLFF.

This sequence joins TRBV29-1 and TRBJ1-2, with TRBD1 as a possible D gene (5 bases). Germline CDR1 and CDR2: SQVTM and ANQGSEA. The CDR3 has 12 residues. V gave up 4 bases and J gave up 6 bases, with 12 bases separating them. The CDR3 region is CSVGVRDDGYTF. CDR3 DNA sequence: TGCAGCGTTGGTGTACGGGACGATGGCTACACCTTC.

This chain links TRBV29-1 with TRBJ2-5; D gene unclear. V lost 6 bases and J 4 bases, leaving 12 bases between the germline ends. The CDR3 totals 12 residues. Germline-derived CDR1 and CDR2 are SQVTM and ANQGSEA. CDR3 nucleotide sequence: TGCAGCGTCCCCGGCGGCCGAGAGACCCAGTACTTC. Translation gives CSVPGGRETQYF.

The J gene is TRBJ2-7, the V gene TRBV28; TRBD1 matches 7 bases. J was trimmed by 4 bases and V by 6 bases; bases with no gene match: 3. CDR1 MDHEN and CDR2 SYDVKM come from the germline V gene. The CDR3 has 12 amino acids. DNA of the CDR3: TGTGCCAGCAGGACAGGGCAATACGAGCAGTACTTC. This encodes CASRTGQYEQYF. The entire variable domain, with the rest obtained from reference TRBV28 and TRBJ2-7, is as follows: DVKVTQSSRYLVKRTGEKVFLECVQDMDHENMFWYRQDPGLGLRLIYFSYDVKMKEKGDIPEGYSVSREKKERFSLILESASTNQTSMYLCASRTGQYEQYFGPGTRLTVT.

CDR3 DNA sequence: TGTGCCAGCAGCGCGGGCAGGGACGAGCAGTACTTC. Encoded protein: CASSAGRDEQYF. The J gene is TRBJ2-7, the V gene TRBV7-9; the D call may be TRBD1 or TRBD2 (5 bases each). The V end was cut by 5 bases, the J end by 5 bases, with 10 bases between. Germline CDR1 and CDR2: SEHNR and FQNEAQ (reference sequence). This CDR3 region has 12 residues.

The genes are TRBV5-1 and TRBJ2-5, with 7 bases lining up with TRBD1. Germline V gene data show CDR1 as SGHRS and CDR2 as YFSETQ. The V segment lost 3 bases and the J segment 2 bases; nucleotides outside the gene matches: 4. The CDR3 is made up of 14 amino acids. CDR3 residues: CASSSGQVQETQYF. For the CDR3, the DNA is TGCGCCAGCAGCTCCGGACAGGTACAAGAGACCCAGTACTTC.

The CDR3 reads CASSYSPGQSPYNSPLHF. The CDR3 DNA reads as TGTGCCAGCAGTTACTCCCCCGGACAGAGTCCTTATAATTCACCCCTCCACTTT. This sequence joins TRBV6-2 or TRBV6-3 and TRBJ1-6, with a tentative D call TRBD1 (6 bases). The V gene's germline CDR1 is MNHEY and CDR2 SVGEGT. V lost 0 bases, J lost 4 bases, and 16 bases lay in between. This CDR3 region has 18 residues.

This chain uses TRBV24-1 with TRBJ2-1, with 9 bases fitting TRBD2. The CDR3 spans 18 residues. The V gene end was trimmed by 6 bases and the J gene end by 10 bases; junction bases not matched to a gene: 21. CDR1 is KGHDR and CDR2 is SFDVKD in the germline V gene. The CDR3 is CATSLGGLGGRDPMEQFF. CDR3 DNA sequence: TGTGCCACCAGTCTGGGTGGTCTCGGCGGGAGGGACCCAATGGAGCAGTTCTTC.

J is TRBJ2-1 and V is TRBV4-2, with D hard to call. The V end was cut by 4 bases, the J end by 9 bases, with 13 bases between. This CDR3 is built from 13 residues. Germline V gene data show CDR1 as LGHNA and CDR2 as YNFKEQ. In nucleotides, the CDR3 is TGTGCCAGCAGCCTAACCTCTGTTAGTGAGCAGTTCTTC. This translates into CASSLTSVSEQFF.

CDR3 bases: TGTGCCACCAGTAAGCTAGGAGGGGCGTATGGCTACACCTTC. Translation gives CATSKLGGAYGYTF. The rearrangement uses TRBV15 and TRBJ1-2, with D tentatively TRBD1 (5 bases). The germline V and J ends were trimmed by 6 bases and 5 bases, with 16 bases remaining between them. This CDR3 has 14 amino acids. Germline-derived CDR1 and CDR2 are LNHNV and YYDKDF (reference sequence).

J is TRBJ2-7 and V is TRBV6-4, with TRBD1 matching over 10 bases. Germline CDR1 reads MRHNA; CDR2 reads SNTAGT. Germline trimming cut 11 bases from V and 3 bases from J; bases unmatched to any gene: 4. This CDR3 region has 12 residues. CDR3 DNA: TGTGCCCGCCGGGACAGGGGCTACGAGCAGTACTTC. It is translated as CARRDRGYEQYF.

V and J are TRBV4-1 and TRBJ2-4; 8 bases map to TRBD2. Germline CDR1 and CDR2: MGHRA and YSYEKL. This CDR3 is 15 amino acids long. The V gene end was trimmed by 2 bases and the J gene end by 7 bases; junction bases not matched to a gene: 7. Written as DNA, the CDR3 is TGCGCCAGCAGCCAACCGACGGGACTAGGTAACATTCAGTACTTC. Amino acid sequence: CASSQPTGLGNIQYF.